The 20 T cell receptor beta chains listed next were all sequenced from one sample in a study of blood T cell repertoires in COVID-19. Assay: immunoSEQ multiplex PCR; the TCRdb copy retains only in-frame clones and omits some. The sample contains about 290,000 clones, around four fifths of which appear only once. Sample: peripheral blood. The origin of the receptors is a woman aged 45-60 years with active or convalescent COVID-19.

The gene calls are TRBV7-2 and TRBJ1-5, with D perhaps matching TRBD1 (6 bases). Germline V CDR1 and CDR2: SGHTA, FQGNSA. There are 13 residues in the CDR3. Trimming stripped 5 bases from V and 6 bases from J, with 11 bases between. The CDR3 here is CASSTGRAQPQHF. The CDR3 coding sequence is TGTGCCAGCAGCACAGGGAGGGCTCAGCCCCAGCATTTT.

The gene calls are TRBV11-2 and TRBJ1-2; a weak D match, TRBD1 (6 bases). Trimming removed 6 bases at V and 0 bases at J, with 17 bases between. The CDR3 runs 16 residues. Germline CDR1 SGHAT, CDR2 FQNNGV. The DNA for the CDR3 is TGTGCCAGCAGTAGACTTCGGACAGCCTCTAACTATGGCTACACCTTC. Encoded protein: CASSRLRTASNYGYTF.

This chain uses TRBV28 with TRBJ2-7; TRBD2 matches 8 bases. The germline V gene has CDR1 MDHEN and CDR2 SYDVKM. The CDR3 runs to 15 residues. V lost 0 bases and J lost 2; bases outside the gene matches: 3. As DNA, the CDR3 is TGTGCCAGCAGTTTATGGCTAGCGGGCCCCTACGAGCAGTACTTC. This translates into CASSLWLAGPYEQYF. Complete variable domain (other parts from reference TRBV28 and TRBJ2-7): DVKVTQSSRYLVKRTGEKVFLECVQDMDHENMFWYRQDPGLGLRLIYFSYDVKMKEKGDIPEGYSVSREKKERFSLILESASTNQTSMYLCASSLWLAGPYEQYFGPGTRLTVT.

The chain uses TRBV6-2 or TRBV6-3 and TRBJ2-5, with 7 positions matching TRBD2. This CDR3 has 15 residues. Germline CDR1 is MNHEY and CDR2 is SVGEGT. The V gene end was trimmed by 6 bases and the J gene end by 1 base; junction bases not matched to a gene: 8. The DNA of the CDR3 is TGTGCCAGCAGATACCTGGGACTAACCCAAGAGACCCAGTACTTC. It encodes CASRYLGLTQETQYF.

The chain recombines TRBV5-4 with TRBJ2-3; 12 bases are a match to TRBD2. V gave up 5 bases and J gave up 0 bases; unmatched junction bases: 10. Germline V CDR1 and CDR2: SGHNT, YYREEE (reference sequence). This CDR3 spans 18 amino acids. The CDR3 spells CASSPRLAGGLSTDTQYF. The CDR3 DNA follows: TGTGCCAGCAGTCCCAGGCTAGCGGGAGGGTTAAGCACAGATACGCAGTATTTT.

This clone was detected only once. V is TRBV5-1 and J is TRBJ2-2; the D gene is possibly TRBD2 (5 bases). Trimming pared 4 bases from V and 1 base from J, leaving 8 bases between. Per the germline V gene, CDR1 is SGHRS and CDR2 is YFSETQ. The CDR3 length is 14 residues. The CDR3 protein is CASSGLQNTGELFF. CDR3 coding DNA: TGCGCCAGCAGCGGACTCCAGAACACCGGGGAGCTGTTTTTT.

The chain carries TRBV29-1 and TRBJ1-1; 9 bases are shared with TRBD1. The V and J ends lost 1 base and 4 bases, in that order; junction bases with no gene match: 7. Germline V gene sequence: CDR1 SQVTM, CDR2 ANQGSEA. This CDR3 region has 15 residues. Written as DNA, the CDR3 is TGCAGCGTTGAAGGGGGACAGGGTCCAGGCACTGAAGCTTTCTTT. This encodes CSVEGGQGPGTEAFF.

The chain has TRBV6-5 and TRBJ1-1, with D possibly being TRBD1 (5 bases). The V gene's germline CDR1 is MNHEY and CDR2 SVGAGI. V gave up 7 bases and J gave up 6 bases, with 21 bases separating them. CDR3 length: 15 amino acids. This CDR3 is CASTEWGELRAEAFF. In nucleotides, the CDR3 is TGTGCCAGCACCGAATGGGGCGAACTAAGGGCTGAAGCTTTCTTT.

This chain links TRBV10-3 with TRBJ1-1; D remains ambiguous. From germline, CDR1 is ENHRY and CDR2 SYGVKD. V dropped 5 bases and J dropped 1 base, with 8 bases sitting between them. The CDR3 consists of 13 residues. CDR3 bases: TGTGCCATCAGTAAAACAGAGAACACTGAAGCTTTCTTT. Its translation is CAISKTENTEAFF.

This rearrangement joins TRBV5-1 to TRBJ2-6; no firm D call. Per germline, CDR1 SGHRS and CDR2 YFSETQ. The CDR3 loop spans 13 amino acids. With 5 bases removed from V and 2 bases from J, the gap between germline ends came to 5 bases. CDR3 region: CASREAGANVLTF. In nucleotides, the CDR3 is TGCGCCAGCAGAGAGGCTGGGGCCAACGTCCTGACTTTC.

The chain recombines TRBV18 with TRBJ2-7; 8 bases map to TRBD2. The CDR3 spans 18 residues. Germline assignment: CDR1 KGHSH and CDR2 LQKENI. After removal of 2 bases from V and 5 bases from J, the junction contained 17 bases not matched to a gene. The DNA for the CDR3 is TGTGCCAGCTCACCAACTCTGGAAGTGGGGGCGGGAGGCCACGAGCAGTACTTC. This encodes CASSPTLEVGAGGHEQYF.

The V call is TRBV9, the J call TRBJ2-2, with TRBD2 matching 9 bases. Germline CDR1 is SGDLS and CDR2 is YYNGEE. V gave up 4 bases and J gave up 7 bases; unmatched junction bases: 8. This CDR3 is built from 15 residues. The CDR3 loop is CASSPRTSEGGELFF. In DNA form, the CDR3 reads TGTGCCAGCAGCCCTAGGACTAGCGAGGGCGGGGAGCTGTTTTTT.

The chain links TRBV19 to TRBJ1-1, with a possible D match to TRBD1 (6 bases). The CDR3 has 13 residues. V shed 6 bases and J shed 6 bases, with 14 bases lying between them. Germline CDR1 and CDR2: LNHDA and SQIVND (reference sequence). CDR3: CASRPQGRAEAFF. In DNA form, the CDR3 reads TGTGCCAGTAGGCCACAGGGTCGGGCTGAAGCTTTCTTT.

V is TRBV10-2 and J is TRBJ2-4; D is unclear. Between the trimmed V and J ends, which lost 7 bases and 1 base, there was a span of 8 bases. Germline V gene data show CDR1 as WSHSY and CDR2 as SAAADI. The CDR3 is 13 residues long. Here the CDR3 DNA reads TGCGCCAGCATCGTCGGGGCCAAAAACATTCAGTACTTC. Translation gives CASIVGAKNIQYF.

V gene TRBV27 combines with J gene TRBJ2-7; TRBD2 agrees at 9 bases. CDR1 MNHEY and CDR2 SMNVEV come from the germline V gene (reference sequence). The CDR3 spans 16 residues. Germline trimming cut 6 bases from V and 2 bases from J; bases unmatched to any gene: 11. The DNA of the CDR3 is TGTGCCAGCAGCCTAAGGGGTAGCGGGAGTACCTACGAGCAGTACTTC. Protein: CASSLRGSGSTYEQYF.

The rearrangement joins TRBV30 to TRBJ1-5; D is unclear. CDR3 size: 13 residues. Germline-derived CDR1 and CDR2 are GTSNPN and SVGIG (reference sequence). Trimming left V 6 bases short and J 1 base short, with 10 bases between. As DNA, the CDR3 is TGTGCCTGCGCCAAGACAAGCAATCAGCCCCAGCATTTT. This encodes CACAKTSNQPQHF.

The CDR3 reads CASSEVPSGREYF. Here the CDR3 DNA reads TGCGCCAGCAGTGAAGTCCCTAGCGGGAGAGAGTATTTT. The J gene is TRBJ2-3, the V gene TRBV10-2; 10 nucleotides match TRBD2. The CDR3 extends over 13 amino acids. CDR1 WSHSY and CDR2 SAAADI come from the germline V gene. J gave up 13 bases and V 3 bases, and 7 bases lay outside the gene matches.

The chain joins TRBV28 to TRBJ2-5; 7 bases fit TRBD2. V shed 6 bases and J 2 bases; nucleotides not matched to a gene: 6. Germline assignment: CDR1 MDHEN and CDR2 SYDVKM. This CDR3 has 14 amino acids. The CDR3 bases are TGTGCCAGCAGGCCCGTGGGGGGGCAAGAGACCCAGTACTTC. This gives the protein CASRPVGGQETQYF.

J is TRBJ2-1 and V is TRBV5-6; D ambiguous. This CDR3 is 15 amino acids long. Per the germline V gene, CDR1 is SGHDT and CDR2 is YYEEEE. Trimming took off 4 bases at V and 4 bases at J, with 15 bases between the two ends. The CDR3 reads CASSLPRSSYNEQFF. CDR3 nucleotides: TGTGCCAGCAGCCTCCCCCGTAGCAGTTACAATGAGCAGTTCTTC. Full variable domain (outside the CDR3, taken from reference TRBV5-6 and TRBJ2-1): DAGVTQSPTHLIKTRGQQVTLRCSPKSGHDTVSWYQQALGQGPQFIFQYYEEEERQRGNFPDRFSGHQFPNYSSELNVNALLLGDSALYLCASSLPRSSYNEQFFGPGTRLTVL.

The chain recombines TRBV29-1 with TRBJ1-1, with D perhaps matching TRBD1 (6 bases). V was pared by 6 bases and J by 3 bases, with 11 bases between. Germline loops: CDR1 SQVTM, CDR2 ANQGSEA. CDR3 length: 12 amino acids. DNA for the CDR3: TGCAGCGTAAACAGGGTTGACACTGAAGCTTTCTTT. The encoded protein is CSVNRVDTEAFF.